This record covers a single T cell receptor beta chain. Its matching antigen is unknown. Primers included in the PCR were 60 Vbeta and 13 Jbeta primers. Sequencing was performed with immunoSEQ multiplex PCR; in TCRdb, only in-frame clones are kept and a portion is missing. The sample includes roughly 76,000 clones. The CDR3 loop spans 15 amino acids. The V and J ends lost 6 bases and 2 bases, in that order; junction bases with no gene match: 3. The V gene's germline CDR1 is MNHEY and CDR2 SVGAGI. This sample was taken from a study of cytomegalovirus exposure and HLA in healthy donors. The overall study: Within the Caucasian-associated ancestry cluster were around 81% of the roughly 430 genotyped donors.

Study-wide points: The authors later found TCR association rates varying by HLA locus, with DRB1 most and HLA-C fewest.

The sequence was obtained from a female donor in good health and CMV-seropositive. The chain is built from TRBV6-5 and TRBJ2-7; 14 nucleotides line up with TRBD2. What was sequenced was PBMCs. CDR3: CASRPTSGGAYEQYF. CDR3 DNA: TGTGCCAGCAGGCCGACTAGCGGGGGGGCCTACGAGCAGTACTTC.